This passage covers 18 T cell receptor beta chains from one sample sequenced in a study of T-cell memory formation after mild COVID-19. TCRdb processed the 5' RACE reads anew with MiXCR; each CDR3 protein has one entry. The table shows approximately 210,000 distinct CDR3 sequences, with roughly a tenth occurring only once. Sequencing was done on a sample of PBMCs or a T cell subset sorted from them (not recorded which). These receptors came from a man aged 18 to 35 who had mild COVID-19 (a few samples of this study predate the infection). Cell type and time point are not known.

This clonotype occurred a few times. This sequence joins TRBV20-1 and TRBJ2-5, with 8 bases identical to TRBD1. This CDR3 spans 13 amino acids. J was trimmed by 5 bases and V by 5 bases; bases with no gene match: 7. Looked up from germline, CDR1 is DFQATT and CDR2 is SNEGSKA (reference sequence). The DNA of the CDR3 is TGCAGTGCTGGGGCAGGGGGCAAGGAGACCCAGTACTTC. Translating gives CSAGAGGKETQYF.

V and J are TRBV5-1 and TRBJ2-3; 11 bases fit TRBD2. V shed 5 bases, J shed 0 bases, and the junction held 5 bases outside the gene matches. Germline V gives CDR1 SGHRS, CDR2 YFSETQ. The CDR3 has 16 residues. The CDR3 DNA is TGCGCCAGCAGTGGGCTAGCGGGGGGTAGCACAGATACGCAGTATTTT. Its protein is CASSGLAGGSTDTQYF.

J is TRBJ2-7 and V is TRBV6-2 or TRBV6-3; tentatively, D is TRBD1 or TRBD2 (5 bases each). Germline V gene data show CDR1 as MNHEY and CDR2 as SVGEGT. The CDR3 sequence is 13 residues long. V lost 6 bases and J lost 3, with 12 bases in between. The CDR3 reads CASRWGPLYEQYF. The CDR3 DNA reads as TGTGCCAGCAGATGGGGACCTCTCTACGAGCAGTACTTC.

This chain uses TRBV14 with TRBJ2-3, with 7 bases matching TRBD2. The V gene end was trimmed by 8 bases and the J gene end by 2 bases; junction bases not matched to a gene: 10. The CDR3 is 15 residues long. Germline CDR1 reads SGHDN; CDR2 reads FVKESK. The DNA for the CDR3 is TGTGCCAGCGGCCGCCAGGCGGGGGACACAGATACGCAGTATTTT. It codes for CASGRQAGDTDTQYF.

This clonotype was seen a handful of times. This chain uses TRBV7-9 with TRBJ2-7; 11 nucleotides agree with TRBD2. The junction had 7 bases not matched to a gene; V was cut back by 7 bases and J by 2 bases. The V gene's germline CDR1 is SEHNR and CDR2 FQNEAQ (reference sequence). CDR3 size: 15 residues. CDR3 sequence reads: CASTLSGGAPYEQYF. The CDR3 bases are TGTGCCAGCACCCTTAGCGGGGGGGCCCCCTACGAGCAGTACTTC.

J is TRBJ1-1 and V is TRBV6-5, with D possibly being TRBD1 (6 bases). Deletions cut 6 bases from V and 5 bases from J, with 16 bases between. The CDR3 consists of 14 residues. The germline gives CDR1 MNHEY, CDR2 SVGAGI. In DNA, the CDR3 is TGTGCCAGCAGGCGACAGGATAGAAGGACTGAAGCTTTCTTT. Translation gives CASRRQDRRTEAFF.

V is TRBV6-2 or TRBV6-3 and J is TRBJ2-2; maybe TRBD2 (5 bases). V lost 11 bases, J lost 7 bases, and 17 bases lay in between. This CDR3 comprises 13 residues. CDR1 and CDR2 from the germline V gene are MNHEY and SVGEGT. Here the CDR3 DNA reads TGTGCCGCCAGGCCCTCACGGGGCGGGGAGCTGTTTTTT. This encodes CAARPSRGGELFF.

Only a few counts were recorded for this clonotype. This rearrangement joins TRBV7-8 to TRBJ1-4, with D possibly matching TRBD1 (5 bases). CDR1 is SGHVS and CDR2 is FQNEAQ in the germline V gene. Trimming removed 8 bases at V and 6 bases at J, with 16 bases between. The CDR3 is 14 residues long. CDR3 nucleotide sequence: TGTGCCAGCTTGGCAGGGAGAGAGGATGAAAAACTGTTTTTT. The encoded protein is CASLAGREDEKLFF.

The chain combines TRBV19 with TRBJ2-5; no firm D call. From germline, CDR1 is LNHDA and CDR2 SQIVND (reference sequence). The CDR3 covers 13 residues. V lost 6 bases to trimming and J lost 5 bases, with 13 bases between them. In nucleotides, the CDR3 is TGTGCCAGTAGCAGACAATCGGATGAGACCCAGTACTTC. This codes for CASSRQSDETQYF.

The chain joins TRBV11-2 to TRBJ2-6; D uncertain. The CDR3 sequence is 19 residues long. Germline V gives CDR1 SGHAT, CDR2 FQNNGV. V was trimmed by 5 bases and J by 0 bases, leaving 20 bases between them. The CDR3 DNA sequence: TGTGCCAGCAGCCCCTCCTTTTGGGTTTCCCTCTCTGGGGCCAACGTCCTGACTTTC. Protein product: CASSPSFWVSLSGANVLTF.

This clonotype was seen more than once but under ten times. The chain employs TRBV18 and TRBJ2-7, with 7 bases aligning to TRBD2. The V and J ends lost 6 bases and 4 bases, in that order; junction bases with no gene match: 9. This CDR3 contains 14 residues. Germline CDR1 is KGHSH and CDR2 is LQKENI. This CDR3 is CASSPEGRGYEQYF. DNA for the CDR3: TGTGCCAGCTCCCCGGAGGGGCGGGGGTACGAGCAGTACTTC.

The V gene is TRBV5-1, the J gene TRBJ2-3; D gene uncertain. Germline loops: CDR1 SGHRS, CDR2 YFSETQ. The V end was cut by 4 bases, the J end by 2 bases, with 11 bases between. This CDR3 region has 14 residues. The CDR3 bases are TGCGCCAGCAGCCCTCGGGTCAACACAGATACGCAGTATTTT. Translated, it gives CASSPRVNTDTQYF.

This clonotype was observed a handful of times. The genes are TRBV9 and TRBJ2-3, with 7 bases aligning to TRBD1. Germline lookup yields CDR1 SGDLS and CDR2 YYNGEE. This CDR3 comprises 15 residues. The junction had 2 bases not matched to a gene; V was cut back by 0 bases and J by 1 base. Written as DNA, the CDR3 is TGTGCCAGCAGCGTAGAGGGGACAGGCACAGATACGCAGTATTTT. Its translation: CASSVEGTGTDTQYF.

This rearrangement joins TRBV4-3 to TRBJ2-5; 9 nucleotides match TRBD1. The CDR3 contains 15 residues. Germline CDR1 LGHNA, CDR2 YSLEER. With V trimmed by 2 bases and J by 5 bases, 6 bases remained unmatched. The DNA for the CDR3 is TGCGCCAGCAGCCAAAAAGGGGACAGGGTGGAGACCCAGTACTTC. Its translation: CASSQKGDRVETQYF.

This clonotype showed up many times. V usage is TRBV10-3 and J usage is TRBJ2-3; 12 bases align to TRBD2. V trimming: 3 bases; J trimming: 6 bases; junction bases outside the gene matches: 4. CDR1 and CDR2 (germline): ENHRY, SYGVKD. The length of the CDR3 is 15 residues. CDR3 DNA: TGTGCCATCAGTGAACTAGCGGGGGGCGGGGATACGCAGTATTTT. Translating gives CAISELAGGGDTQYF.

This clonotype turned up a few times. This chain links TRBV12-3 or TRBV12-4 with TRBJ1-2, with 9 nucleotides matching TRBD1. The CDR3 spans 16 residues. The trim removed 6 bases at V and 2 bases at J, leaving 10 bases unmatched. CDR3 region: CASSPMGGTGNYGYTF. For the CDR3, the DNA is TGTGCCAGCAGCCCAATGGGAGGGACAGGGAACTATGGCTACACCTTC.

The CDR3 is CASSPFGTGRGRGEKLFF. The CDR3 nucleotides are TGTGCCAGCAGCCCATTTGGCACAGGGCGGGGACGTGGGGAAAAACTGTTTTTT. V gene TRBV28 combines with J gene TRBJ1-4; TRBD1 might be the D (6 bases). CDR1 is MDHEN, CDR2 SYDVKM, per germline. There are 18 residues in the CDR3. Trimming cost V 6 bases and J 8 bases, with 28 bases left between them.

The chain carries TRBV7-2 and TRBJ1-3; 12 bases map to TRBD1. This CDR3 has 16 residues. The germline CDR1 and CDR2 sequences are SGHTA and FQGNSA. With 6 bases clipped from V and 13 bases from J, the junction kept 16 bases outside the gene matches. In DNA form, the CDR3 reads TGTGCCAGCAGGCTGGCGGGACAGGGGGCGATCGGCGCTATATATTTT. It codes for CASRLAGQGAIGAIYF.